This TCR beta chain was obtained from a study of regulatory T cells in long-lasting Graves disease. The table lists this clonotype with many counts. Its specificity is not known. After removal of 0 bases from V and 4 bases from J, the junction contained 4 bases not matched to a gene. The CDR3 sequence is 15 residues long. Germline V gives CDR1 GTSNPN, CDR2 SVGIG (reference sequence). Notes on the study in general: Segments TRBV28, TRBJ1-2 and TRBJ2-5 showed preferential usage in persistent disease.

Relying on iRepertoire HTBI primers and Arm-PCR of CDR3 regions, the team built TCR beta libraries. In the authors' methods: Sample data revealed about 62 TRBV and 14 TRBJ segments. TCRdb reprocessed the multiplex PCR reads with MiXCR, giving one entry per CDR3 protein. In this record, the V and J calls reflect TCRdb's handling and not the investigators' own analysis. The sample records fewer than 500,000 distinct CDR3 sequences, 15% to 20% being singletons. Time point specified: newly diagnosed GD, antithyroid drugs for less than 3 months. PBMC-derived RNA was used for the TCR library. These data also formed part of another study, on T cells in Graves' hyperthyroidism and ophthalmopathy. That source reports: The HTBI primer set served for first-round RT-PCR of the TCR CDR3. Blood samples included most of the expanded thyroid clonotypes exceeding 0.001.

The source was peripheral blood mononuclear cells (PBMCs), collected at new diagnosis, from a patient treated with antithyroid drugs. This sequence was found in a man aged 35 to 55 with Graves disease. The J gene is TRBJ2-2, the V gene TRBV30; 8 nucleotides line up with TRBD2. The CDR3 spells CAWSVIAGTTGELFF. In DNA form, the CDR3 reads TGTGCCTGGAGTGTTATAGCGGGAACCACCGGGGAGCTGTTTTTT. The variable domain in full, completed from reference TRBV30 and TRBJ2-2, reads SQTIHQWPATLVQPVGSPLSLECTVEGTSNPNLYWYRQAAGRGLQLLFYSVGIGQISSEVPQNLSASRPQDRQFILSSKKLLLSDSGFYLCAWSVIAGTTGELFFGEGSRLTVL.